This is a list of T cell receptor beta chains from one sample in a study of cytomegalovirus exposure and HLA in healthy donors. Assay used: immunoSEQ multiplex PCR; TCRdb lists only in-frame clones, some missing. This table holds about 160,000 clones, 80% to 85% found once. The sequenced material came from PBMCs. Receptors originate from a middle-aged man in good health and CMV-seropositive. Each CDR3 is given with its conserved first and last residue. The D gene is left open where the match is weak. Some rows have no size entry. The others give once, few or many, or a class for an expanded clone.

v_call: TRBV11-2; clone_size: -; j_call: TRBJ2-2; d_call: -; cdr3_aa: CASSLAETSGHGSPGELFF; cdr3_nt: TGTGCCAGCAGCTTAGCCGAAACCTCGGGACACGGTTCGCCCGGGGAGCTGTTTTTT
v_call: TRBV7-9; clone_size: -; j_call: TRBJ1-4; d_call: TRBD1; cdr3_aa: CASRLGTADEKLFF; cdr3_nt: TGTGCCAGCAGGTTAGGGACAGCTGACGAAAAACTGTTTTTT
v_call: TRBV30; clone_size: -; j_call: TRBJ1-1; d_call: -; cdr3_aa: CASTPRGEAFF; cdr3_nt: TGTGCCTCCACCCCCCGGGGTGAAGCTTTCTTT
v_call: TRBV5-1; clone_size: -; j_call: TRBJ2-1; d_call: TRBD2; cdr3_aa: CASSSGTSPYNEQFF; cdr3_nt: TGCGCCAGCAGCTCCGGGACTAGCCCATACAATGAGCAGTTCTTC
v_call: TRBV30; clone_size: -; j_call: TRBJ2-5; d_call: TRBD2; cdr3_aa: CAWRRSGGGQETQYF; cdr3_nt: TGTGCCTGGAGGAGGAGCGGGGGGGGACAAGAGACCCAGTACTTC
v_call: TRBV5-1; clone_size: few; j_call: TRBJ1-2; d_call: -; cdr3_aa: CASSLPGANYGYTF; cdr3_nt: TGCGCCAGCAGCTTGCCAGGGGCTAACTATGGCTACACCTTC
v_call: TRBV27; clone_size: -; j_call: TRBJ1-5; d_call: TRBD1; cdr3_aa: CASSLSPAGQGDQPQHF; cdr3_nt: TGTGCCAGCAGTTTATCGCCGGCGGGACAGGGCGATCAGCCCCAGCATTTT
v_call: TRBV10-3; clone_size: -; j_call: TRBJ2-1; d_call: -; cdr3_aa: CAISPDSGEQFF; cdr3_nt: TGTGCCATCAGCCCAGACTCCGGAGAGCAGTTCTTC
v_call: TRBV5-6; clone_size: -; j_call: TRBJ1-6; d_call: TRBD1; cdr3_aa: CASSPKPGTGVYYNSPLHF; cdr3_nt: TGTGCCAGCAGCCCGAAGCCCGGGACAGGGGTCTATTATAATTCACCCCTCCACTTT
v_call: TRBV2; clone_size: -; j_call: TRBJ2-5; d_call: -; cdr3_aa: CASMTSRAQETQYF; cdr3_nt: TGTGCCAGCATGACATCCAGGGCACAAGAGACCCAGTACTTC
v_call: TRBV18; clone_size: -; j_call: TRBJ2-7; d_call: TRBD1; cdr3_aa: CASSLGTGRLGEQYF; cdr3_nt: TGTGCCAGCTCACTTGGGACAGGCAGACTCGGCGAGCAGTACTTC
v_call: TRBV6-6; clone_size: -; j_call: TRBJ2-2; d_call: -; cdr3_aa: CASSLQVNTGELFF; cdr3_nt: TGTGCCAGCAGTCTACAGGTGAACACCGGGGAGCTGTTTTTT
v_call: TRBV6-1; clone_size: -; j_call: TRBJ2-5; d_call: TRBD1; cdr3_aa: CASSGTGMGGETQYF; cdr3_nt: TGTGCCAGCAGCGGGACAGGGATGGGGGGAGAGACCCAGTACTTC
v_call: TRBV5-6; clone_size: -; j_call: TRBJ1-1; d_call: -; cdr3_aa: CASRGFMNTEAFF; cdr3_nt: TGTGCCTCGAGAGGATTCATGAACACTGAAGCTTTCTTT
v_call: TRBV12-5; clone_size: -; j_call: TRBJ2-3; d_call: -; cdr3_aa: CASGLAANTDTQYF; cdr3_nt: TGTGCTAGTGGTTTGGCAGCGAACACAGATACGCAGTATTTT
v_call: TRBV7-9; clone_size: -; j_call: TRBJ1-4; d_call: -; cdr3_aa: CASSLGWPNEKLFF; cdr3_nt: TGTGCCAGCAGCCTAGGGTGGCCTAATGAAAAACTGTTTTTT
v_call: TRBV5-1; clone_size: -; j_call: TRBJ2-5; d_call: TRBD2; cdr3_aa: CASSLTGGAETQYF; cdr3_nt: TGCGCCAGCAGCTTGACCGGGGGGGCGGAGACCCAGTACTTC
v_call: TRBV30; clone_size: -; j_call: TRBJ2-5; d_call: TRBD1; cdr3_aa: CAWSELRGQETQYF; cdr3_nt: TGTGCCTGGAGCGAGCTCAGGGGGCAAGAGACCCAGTACTTC
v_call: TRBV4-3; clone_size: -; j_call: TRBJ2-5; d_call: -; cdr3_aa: CASSQDTWQRQETQYF; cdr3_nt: TGCGCCAGCAGCCAAGATACGTGGCAGCGCCAAGAGACCCAGTACTTC
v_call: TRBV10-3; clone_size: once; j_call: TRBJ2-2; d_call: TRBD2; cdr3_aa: CAISDASGQNTGELFF; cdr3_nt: TGTGCCATCAGTGACGCTAGCGGGCAGAACACCGGGGAGCTGTTTTTT
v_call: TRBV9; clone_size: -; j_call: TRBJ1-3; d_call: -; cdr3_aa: CASSGEAVSGNTIYF; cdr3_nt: TGTGCCAGCAGCGGGGAGGCCGTCTCTGGAAACACCATATATTTT
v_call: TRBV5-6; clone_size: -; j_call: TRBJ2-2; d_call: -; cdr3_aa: CASSSRQVANTGELFF; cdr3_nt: TGTGCCAGCAGCTCCAGACAGGTTGCGAACACCGGGGAGCTGTTTTTT
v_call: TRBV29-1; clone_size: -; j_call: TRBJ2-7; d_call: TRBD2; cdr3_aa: CSVEIAGGSPYYEQYF; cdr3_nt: TGCAGCGTTGAAATAGCGGGGGGGTCCCCCTACTACGAGCAGTACTTC
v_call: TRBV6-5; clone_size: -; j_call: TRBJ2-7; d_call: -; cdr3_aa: CASSFRVGSYEQYF; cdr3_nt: TGTGCCAGCAGTTTCAGGGTGGGGTCTTACGAGCAGTACTTC
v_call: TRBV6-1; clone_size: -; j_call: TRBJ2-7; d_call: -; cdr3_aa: CASERGYEQYF; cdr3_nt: TGTGCCAGCGAAAGAGGTTACGAGCAGTACTTC
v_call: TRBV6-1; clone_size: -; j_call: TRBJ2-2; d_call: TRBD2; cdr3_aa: CASSEGASWLAGGSGELFF; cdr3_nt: TGTGCCAGCAGTGAAGGGGCCTCTTGGCTAGCGGGAGGCTCCGGGGAGCTGTTTTTT
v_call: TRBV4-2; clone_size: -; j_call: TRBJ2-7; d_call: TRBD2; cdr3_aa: CASSQVNAGGYEQYF; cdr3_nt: TGTGCCAGCAGCCAAGTTAACGCGGGAGGCTACGAGCAGTACTTC
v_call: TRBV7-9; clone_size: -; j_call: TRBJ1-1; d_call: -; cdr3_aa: CASSFRNTEAFF; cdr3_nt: TGTGCCAGCAGCTTCAGGAACACTGAAGCTTTCTTT
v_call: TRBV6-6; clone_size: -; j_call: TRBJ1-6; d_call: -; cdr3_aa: CASRRQAYTDSPLHF; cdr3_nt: TGTGCCAGCAGGAGACAGGCCTATACGGATTCACCCCTCCACTTT
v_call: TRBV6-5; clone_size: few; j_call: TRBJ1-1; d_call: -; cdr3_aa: CASTPSQYTEAFF; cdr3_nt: TGTGCCAGCACCCCCTCGCAGTACACTGAAGCTTTCTTT
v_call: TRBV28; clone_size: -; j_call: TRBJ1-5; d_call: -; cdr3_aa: CASIHGLNQPQHF; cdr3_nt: TGTGCCAGCATACACGGACTCAATCAGCCCCAGCATTTT
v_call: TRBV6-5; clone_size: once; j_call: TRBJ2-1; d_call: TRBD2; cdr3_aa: CASRHPTSGGEQFF; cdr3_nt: TGTGCCAGCAGACACCCGACTAGCGGGGGTGAGCAGTTCTTC
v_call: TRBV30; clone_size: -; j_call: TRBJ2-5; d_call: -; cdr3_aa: CAWSVFLTTGQVETQYF; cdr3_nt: TGTGCCTGGAGTGTTTTTCTTACTACGGGACAAGTGGAGACCCAGTACTTC
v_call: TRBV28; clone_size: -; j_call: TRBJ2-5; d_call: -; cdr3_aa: CASRERSVEETRYF; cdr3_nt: TGTGCCAGCCGAGAGAGGTCGGTCGAAGAGACCCGGTACTTC
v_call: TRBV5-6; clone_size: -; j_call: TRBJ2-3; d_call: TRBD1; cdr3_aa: CASSTPDRGRPDTQYF; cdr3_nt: TGTGCCAGCAGCACACCGGACAGGGGCCGGCCAGATACGCAGTATTTT
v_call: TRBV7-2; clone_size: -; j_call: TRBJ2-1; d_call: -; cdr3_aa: CASSPLANEQFF; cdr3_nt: TGTGCCAGCAGCCCACTTGCGAATGAGCAGTTCTTC